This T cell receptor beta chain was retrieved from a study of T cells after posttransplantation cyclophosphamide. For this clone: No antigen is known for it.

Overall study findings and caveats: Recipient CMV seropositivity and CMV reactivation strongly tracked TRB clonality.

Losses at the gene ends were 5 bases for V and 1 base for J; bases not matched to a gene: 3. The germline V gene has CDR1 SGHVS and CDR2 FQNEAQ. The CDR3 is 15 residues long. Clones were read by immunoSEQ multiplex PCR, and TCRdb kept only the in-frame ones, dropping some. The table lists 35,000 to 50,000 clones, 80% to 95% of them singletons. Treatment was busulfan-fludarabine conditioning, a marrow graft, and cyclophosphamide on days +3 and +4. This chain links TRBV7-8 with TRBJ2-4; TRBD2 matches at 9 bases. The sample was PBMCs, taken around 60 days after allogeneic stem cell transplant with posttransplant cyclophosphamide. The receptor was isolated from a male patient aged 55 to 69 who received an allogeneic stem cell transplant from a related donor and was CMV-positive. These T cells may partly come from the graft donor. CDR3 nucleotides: TGTGCCAGCAGCCCGGGGACTAGCGCCAAAAACATTCAGTACTTC. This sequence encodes CASSPGTSAKNIQYF.